The clone carrying this TCR beta chain has more than one count but fewer than ten. Its cognate antigen is unknown. The data stem from a study of beta chain features in type 1 diabetes. General study results and limits: All four CD4+ subsets from Type 1 diabetes patients carried moderately but significantly shorter TCRB CDR3s.

The V end was cut by 3 bases, the J end by 2 bases, with 10 bases between. The CDR3 runs 14 residues. Looked up from germline, CDR1 is MDHEN and CDR2 is SYDVKM. cDNA synthesis used the whole RNA isolate, giving expressed TCRB sequences. Assay: immunoSEQ multiplex PCR; the TCRdb copy retains only in-frame clones and omits some. The sample records around 200,000 clones, roughly an eighth being singletons. The receptor's source is a woman aged 18-29 years in good health. Sequenced: central memory CD4+ T cells from blood. The chain employs TRBV28 and TRBJ2-5, with D tentatively TRBD1 (6 bases). CDR3 sequence: CASSLRQAQETQYF. The CDR3, as DNA: TGTGCCAGCAGTTTGCGACAGGCACAAGAGACCCAGTACTTC.